This is a list of T cell receptor beta chains from one sample in a study of blood T cell repertoires in COVID-19. The data were produced by immunoSEQ multiplex PCR, yet TCRdb's version contains in-frame clones alone and is incomplete. This table holds tens of thousands of clones, roughly nine tenths found once. Material for sequencing was peripheral blood. The source of these receptors is a man aged 65 to 79 with active COVID-19. CDR3s include the opening cysteine and the closing phenylalanine or tryptophan. Fields, in order: V gene, clone size, J gene, CDR3 length, CDR3 protein. Clone size is not always given. Where it is, it says once, few, many or a class for expanded clones.

TRBV9	-	TRBJ2-6	17	CASSTPWGAVGANVLTF
TRBV5-1	-	TRBJ2-1	13	CASSHLAGGWQFF
TRBV10-3	once	TRBJ1-1	12	CAISARTAEAFF
TRBV24-1	-	TRBJ2-1	13	CATSDAGQSGQFF
TRBV11-3	few	TRBJ1-5	13	CASPPGPDQPQHF
TRBV5-1	-	TRBJ2-5	15	CASSRGQGKGETQYF
TRBV15	-	TRBJ2-6	16	CATSRGGATGANVLTF
TRBV7-2	-	TRBJ2-7	15	CASSARTGGSYEQYF
TRBV4-1	-	TRBJ2-3	15	CASRPTGPTPDTQYF
TRBV9	-	TRBJ2-5	15	CASSPRTSGKETQYF
TRBV19	-	TRBJ2-5	15	CASSPGGRDLETQYF
TRBV19	-	TRBJ2-5	15	CASSIPGGPQETQYF
TRBV11-3	-	TRBJ2-5	16	CASTSNGQGAWETQYF
TRBV2	-	TRBJ1-2	11	CASRGGYGYTF
TRBV15	-	TRBJ2-1	14	CATSRDPGANEQFF
TRBV19	few	TRBJ1-5	14	CASRVQGGNQPQHF
TRBV30	-	TRBJ2-3	14	CAWRAGGDPDTQYF
TRBV30	-	TRBJ2-7	15	CAYLNDRESSYEQYF
TRBV7-8	-	TRBJ2-7	17	CASSPRTSGRPPYEQYF
TRBV19	-	TRBJ1-4	13	CASSSPIGEKLFF
TRBV19	-	TRBJ2-3	15	CASRLTGSSTDTQYF
TRBV30	-	TRBJ1-2	15	CAWSSRQGPYYGYTF
TRBV28	few	TRBJ1-1	15	CASRVTRTGNTEAFF
TRBV12-3/TRBV12-4	-	TRBJ2-1	12	CASSLGGHEQFF
TRBV10-2	-	TRBJ2-1	16	CASSERLAGPLNEQFF
TRBV28	-	TRBJ1-6	15	CASSRDRGYNSPLHF
TRBV5-1	-	TRBJ2-7	14	CASTPSGKPYEQYF
TRBV7-2	-	TRBJ2-3	16	CASTRNIGVTTDTQYF
TRBV7-2	-	TRBJ2-2	16	CAGTGGREKNTGELFF
TRBV7-2	once	TRBJ2-5	14	CASSALGGAETQYF
TRBV10-3	once	TRBJ2-3	15	CAISEGGQGTDTQYF
TRBV5-4	-	TRBJ2-7	17	CASSLAPGTSGSYEQYF
TRBV7-9	few	TRBJ2-3	16	CASSFSVLSPTDTQYF
TRBV18	once	TRBJ2-5	16	CASSPPGQSVQETQYF
TRBV6-6	-	TRBJ1-4	16	CASSGGHPATNEKLFF
TRBV28	-	TRBJ2-1	15	CASTQRGSGRNEQFF
TRBV18	-	TRBJ2-3	14	CASPGGDGTDTQYF
TRBV12-5	-	TRBJ2-5	15	CASGLGHPPGETQYF
TRBV11-3	-	TRBJ2-4	14	CASSQGGQRNIQYF
TRBV15	-	TRBJ1-2	12	CATGEVPYGYTF